The present TCR beta chain was sequenced within a study of CXCR3-negative and CXCR3-positive naive CD8 T cells. The authors prepared UMI-labeled TRB cDNA libraries by 5' RACE. Using the 5' RACE reads, TCRdb records one entry per CDR3 protein without DNA. The record lists about 92,000 distinct CDR3 sequences, of which the ten most abundant hold over 1.5%. As for this clonotype: The antigen remains undetermined.

Study-level results: Both naive subsets, CXCR3-negative and CXCR3-positive, displayed similar TRBV-TRBJ usage, unlike memory cells.

This clonotype was obtained from a human donor in good health. Some clones in this sample may be carry-over from other donors' samples. Source material: naive CXCR3- CD8+ T cells from blood. Subset defined: CD45RO-CCR7+CD27+CD95- naive CD8+ T cells lacking CXCR3 (TNR3-).

CDR3 amino acids: CSVLQGAGANYGYTF. V gene TRBV29-1 combines with J gene TRBJ1-2; TCRdb gives TRBD1 as the D gene, but with no DNA this cannot be confirmed. Germline-derived CDR1 and CDR2 are SQVTM and ANQGSEA. CDR3 length: 15 residues. Using reference TRBV29-1 and TRBJ1-2 for the parts outside the CDR3, the full variable domain is SAVISQKPSRDICQRGTSLTIQCQVDSQVTMMFWYRQQPGQSLTLIATANQGSEATYESGFVIDKFPISRPNLTFSTLTVSNMSPEDSSIYLCSVLQGAGANYGYTFGSGTRLTVV.